Each of the 18 T cell receptor beta chains below was sequenced from the same sample in a study of cytomegalovirus exposure and HLA in healthy donors. The protocol was immunoSEQ multiplex PCR, while the TCRdb copy is restricted to in-frame clones and leaves out a portion. The sample has about 97,000 clones, about 95% seen once; the top ten hold around 0.85%. The material sequenced was PBMCs. These receptors were collected from a woman younger than 30 in good health and CMV-seronegative.

CDR3 sequence: CASSQGRGGTEAFF. The CDR3 DNA is TGCGCCAGCAGCCAAGGGCGGGGGGGCACTGAAGCTTTCTTT. This chain links TRBV4-1 with TRBJ1-1; weak D call: TRBD1 (5 bases). CDR3 length: 14 residues. Between the trimmed V and J ends, which lost 1 base and 4 bases, there was a span of 10 bases. CDR1 and CDR2 (germline): MGHRA, YSYEKL.

V is TRBV7-8 and J is TRBJ1-5; a weak D match, TRBD1 (6 bases). From germline, CDR1 is SGHVS and CDR2 FQNEAQ. V dropped 3 bases and J dropped 3 bases, with 12 bases sitting between them. The CDR3 totals 15 residues. CDR3 region: CASSFMTGPNQPQHF. CDR3 DNA sequence: TGTGCCAGCAGCTTTATGACAGGACCCAATCAGCCCCAGCATTTT.

The J gene is TRBJ2-5, the V gene TRBV29-1; D uncertain. V shed 6 bases and J shed 4 bases, with 9 bases lying between them. The CDR3 has 11 residues. Germline loops: CDR1 SQVTM, CDR2 ANQGSEA. The CDR3 here is CSVRLGETQYF. The CDR3 DNA sequence: TGCAGCGTCAGACTCGGAGAGACCCAGTACTTC.

The chain has TRBV19 and TRBJ2-3; TRBD1 is a possible D gene (6 bases). CDR3 length: 13 amino acids. Germline V gives CDR1 LNHDA, CDR2 SQIVND (reference sequence). V shed 6 bases and J shed 2 bases, with 9 bases lying between them. CDR3 sequence (DNA): TGTGCCAGTAGCGGGACATCCACAGATACGCAGTATTTT. Protein product: CASSGTSTDTQYF. Full variable domain (missing parts from reference TRBV19 and TRBJ2-3): DGGITQSPKYLFRKEGQNVTLSCEQNLNHDAMYWYRQDPGQGLRLIYYSQIVNDFQKGDIAEGYSVSREKKESFPLTVTSAQKNPTAFYLCASSGTSTDTQYFGPGTRLTVL.

CDR3 DNA: TGTGCCAGTAGTATAGCAGTCTCTAATCAGCCCCAGCATTTT. The encoded protein is CASSIAVSNQPQHF. The chain joins TRBV19 to TRBJ1-5, with D hard to call. V lost 1 base, J lost 4 bases, and 8 bases lay in between. The CDR3 runs 14 residues. Germline-derived CDR1 and CDR2 are LNHDA and SQIVND (reference sequence).

The CDR3 region is CASRRTGEHQPQHF. In DNA form, the CDR3 reads TGTGCCAGCCGAAGGACAGGGGAGCATCAGCCCCAGCATTTT. This chain connects TRBV6-6 to TRBJ1-5; 9 positions match TRBD1. The CDR3 consists of 14 residues. V lost 8 bases and J lost 5; bases outside the gene matches: 7. CDR1 and CDR2 (germline): MNHNY, SVGAGI (reference sequence).

This rearrangement joins TRBV19 to TRBJ2-2; TRBD2 might be the D (5 bases). Germline V gene lookup returns CDR1 LNHDA and CDR2 SQIVND (reference sequence). The V end lost 9 bases, the J end lost 8 bases, and 19 bases lay between the germline ends. This CDR3 comprises 14 residues. CDR3 residues: CASKPGSYQGELFF. CDR3 nucleotide sequence: TGTGCCAGCAAACCTGGGAGTTATCAAGGGGAGCTGTTTTTT.

The CDR3 DNA reads TGCGCCAGCAGCTTCTCCCCAGACTCTGGAAACACCATATATTTT. Its translation is CASSFSPDSGNTIYF. This chain uses TRBV5-1 with TRBJ1-3; no clear D gene. This CDR3 has 15 residues. Trimming shortened V by 2 bases and J by 0 bases, and 9 bases separated the two germline ends. CDR1 is SGHRS, CDR2 YFSETQ, per germline.

This clone was picked up one time. An end of the junction differs from the germline gene, which may be a read error. The chain recombines TRBV25-1 with TRBJ2-5, with no clear D. The CDR3 has 11 amino acids. The germline V gene encodes CDR1 MGHDK and CDR2 SYGVNS. CDR3 DNA sequence: TGTGCCACCAGTGTACAAGAGACCCAGTACTTC. Its protein product is CATSVQETQYF.

The chain has TRBV7-8 and TRBJ1-2; D may be TRBD1 (6 bases). The V and J ends lost 3 bases and 6 bases respectively, with 17 bases between them. This CDR3 is built from 15 residues. From germline, CDR1 is SGHVS and CDR2 FQNEAQ. CDR3 sequence (DNA): TGTGCCAGCAGCTTCGCAGGGGAGGGTAGAGATGGCTACACCTTC. This codes for CASSFAGEGRDGYTF.

The chain joins TRBV5-6 to TRBJ1-5; no firm D call. V was cut by 0 bases and J by 2 bases, with 18 bases left in between. The CDR3 is 18 amino acids. Germline V gene sequence: CDR1 SGHDT, CDR2 YYEEEE. CDR3 bases: TGTGCCAGCAGCTTGGCCCGGTACCTCGGGGATGGCAATCAGCCCCAGCATTTT. It is translated as CASSLARYLGDGNQPQHF.

This chain links TRBV14 with TRBJ1-3; maybe TRBD1 (5 bases). The V gene's germline CDR1 is SGHDN and CDR2 FVKESK. The V end was cut by 9 bases, the J end by 6 bases, with 15 bases between. This CDR3 comprises 13 residues. CDR3 nucleotides: TGTGCCAGGCCCTTAGGGGCGGAAAACACCATATATTTT. This codes for CARPLGAENTIYF.

The chain carries TRBV9 and TRBJ2-5, with TRBD2 matching over 12 bases. This CDR3 is 14 amino acids long. Germline CDR1 is SGDLS and CDR2 is YYNGEE. V gave up 2 bases and J gave up 7 bases; unmatched junction bases: 3. The CDR3 coding sequence is TGTGCCAGCAGCGTCCAGACTAGCGGGGGGACCCAGTACTTC. Residues: CASSVQTSGGTQYF.

The chain joins TRBV12-5 to TRBJ2-1; TRBD2 aligns across 7 bases. Per germline, CDR1 LGHNT and CDR2 FRNRAP. After removal of 0 bases from V and 7 bases from J, the junction contained 9 bases not matched to a gene. CDR3 length: 16 residues. CDR3: CASGLVLTGAGNEQFF. In DNA, the CDR3 is TGTGCTAGTGGTTTGGTATTAACGGGAGCGGGGAATGAGCAGTTCTTC.

This chain uses TRBV18 with TRBJ1-1; a possible D gene is TRBD1 (6 bases). V was trimmed by 0 bases and J by 3 bases, leaving 11 bases between them. The germline V gene encodes CDR1 KGHSH and CDR2 LQKENI. CDR3 length: 15 amino acids. In DNA form, the CDR3 reads TGTGCCAGCTCACCACCGGCAGGGGCTCACACTGAAGCTTTCTTT. It yields the protein CASSPPAGAHTEAFF. The full variable domain, with the rest looked up from reference TRBV18 and TRBJ1-1, is NAGVMQNPRHLVRRRGQEARLRCSPMKGHSHVYWYRQLPEEGLKFMVYLQKENIIDESGMPKERFSAEFPKEGPSILRIQQVVRGDSAAYFCASSPPAGAHTEAFFGQGTRLTVV.

J is TRBJ2-7 and V is TRBV23-1, with 9 bases that match TRBD1. TRBV23-1 is known as an ORF, though its function is uncertain. J gave up 0 bases and V 7 bases, and 10 bases lay outside the gene matches. The CDR3 sequence is 16 residues long. Here the CDR3 reads CASTLSRDRVSYEQYF. CDR3 coding DNA: TGCGCCAGCACCTTATCCCGGGACAGGGTCTCCTACGAGCAGTACTTC.

The sample holds a few counts of this clone. The chain uses TRBV11-2 and TRBJ2-7; 11 bases match TRBD2. The J segment lost 0 bases and the V segment lost 4 bases, leaving 5 bases of the junction unmatched. The CDR3 loop spans 16 amino acids. Per the germline V gene, CDR1 is SGHAT and CDR2 is FQNNGV. CDR3 region: CASSYRLAGTSYEQYF. CDR3 DNA: TGTGCCAGCAGCTACAGACTAGCGGGGACCTCCTACGAGCAGTACTTC.

The V call is TRBV6-5, the J call TRBJ1-4, with D possibly being TRBD1 (5 bases). V lost 5 bases to trimming and J lost 6 bases, with 16 bases between them. Per the germline V gene, CDR1 is MNHEY and CDR2 is SVGAGI. There are 15 residues in the CDR3. The CDR3 spells CASSSWGGTDEKLFF. CDR3 sequence (DNA): TGTGCCAGCAGTAGCTGGGGGGGGACCGATGAAAAACTGTTTTTT.